This TCR beta chain was identified during a study of T cells in Graves' hyperthyroidism and ophthalmopathy (dated by TCRdb to about 2019). Background on the whole study: Peripheral blood samples were taken at the time of initial diagnosis, prior to any treatment. To identify distinguishing TCR V-J signatures, a discovery cohort of about a hundred patients was used, comprising some 45 with Graves' ophthalmopathy and under 60 with stable Graves' hyperthyroidism. Prospective prediction of ophthalmopathy was tested in an independent validation cohort of about 19 hyperthyroidism patients and 17 patients who later progressed to ophthalmopathy. The 100 or so discovery patients were divided at random into training and test sets in a 7:3 ratio. Thyroid tissue and blood T-cell repertoires from about six Graves' hyperthyroidism patients were also compared in the study. Following sampling, methimazole starting at 30 mg daily was given to hyperthyroidism patients, and high-dose intravenous methylprednisolone was given to ophthalmopathy patients. According to the paper, TCR Vbeta CDR3 sequencing was carried out on over 130 peripheral blood samples, which came from approximately 41 ophthalmopathy, around 74 hyperthyroidism and some 17 progressor patients.

TCR beta CDR3 regions were amplified from RNA transcripts. A first-round RT-PCR of the TCR CDR3 used the HTBI primer set with the Qiagen OneStep RT-PCR kit. The libraries were constructed in a second round of multiplex PCR and then size-selected and purified. The libraries were sequenced on an Illumina HiSeq2000 using paired-end 100 bp reads. Under the source paper's analysis protocol: SOAPnuke was used to process the raw data, removing reads that contained adapters or uncalled bases, had a mean Phred below 15, or lacked an exact match to the constant primer or identifier. COPE v1.2.5 was used to merge high-quality paired reads, and clonotypes were defined as unique nucleotide sequences. MiTCR v1.1 was used to align clonotypes to the IMGT TRBV, TRBD and TRBJ reference segments. Only V-J combinations with frequency above 0.0001, covering about 99% of repertoires, were analysed. The TCS score was defined as the ratio of F50 (clonal expansion) to E x V (chaos), calculated using BLOSUM62-based TCRdist between CDR3 peptides within each V-J. Welch's t-statistics and random forest reduced 500 to 650 V-J features to about 13, which were used in a naive Bayes classifier (R e1071). TCRdb reworked the public reads: Q25 trimming with fastp, MiXCR clone assembly, productive beta chains retained. Each CDR3 protein appears once, grouped with its most common genes and DNA. It is TCRdb's table, rather than the study itself, that gives the V and J calls and clone size. The sample table records a few hundred thousand distinct CDR3 sequences; 22% of these occur just once. The top ten clones comprise around 60% of the sample.

Ophthalmopathy patients had moderately to severely active disease, with a Clinical Activity Score of 3 or more, a NOSPECS grade of 4 or more, and a disease duration of less than 3 months. Any patient with an uncontrolled infection, another autoimmune disease, pregnancy or lactation was excluded. Clinical symptoms, serum thyroxine and TRAb, thyroid ultrasound, and orbital computed tomography formed the basis for the diagnoses. PBMCs were isolated from more than 9 ml of fresh peripheral blood by Ficoll-Paque density gradient centrifugation. Total RNA was extracted with Trizol reagent, and quality was checked on an Agilent 2100 Bioanalyzer. Results and caveats for the whole study, not just this receptor: Sample size was not statistically predetermined, and blinding of investigators to group allocation was not performed. In validation, the model predicted progression to ophthalmopathy a median of around six months before onset, with approximately 68% sensitivity and just under 75% specificity. Most expanded thyroid clonotypes (frequency above 0.001) were also detected in blood, a finding suggesting that blood repertoires may reflect thyroid immune responses. A model built on a 13 V-J signature distinguished ophthalmopathy from stable hyperthyroidism, reaching about 88% sensitivity and about 81% specificity in cross-validation and 80%/75% in testing.

About this clonotype itself: Its antigen specificity is not known. This may come from a read error, since a much larger clone is one base off.

The source material was blood. This receptor was obtained from a man aged 30 to 39 with Graves' ophthalmopathy.

The nucleotide sequence reads as follows: TGTGCCAGCAGGAGAGGGTTTCGGGAGACGGGGACTGAAGCTTTCTTT. Its product reads: CASRRGFRETGTEAFF. This sequence uses TRBV6-2 or TRBV6-3 and TRBJ1-1, with the D gene call left open. From the cysteine through the phenylalanine, the CDR3 covers 16 amino acids. Kept here is only the CDR3 DNA, which spans 48 bases and is read in frame from base 1. Between the V and J ends, shortened by 6 bases and 5 bases respectively, the junction contains 22 bases. From the germline V gene, CDR1 is MNHEY and CDR2 is SVGEGT.